This T cell receptor beta chain was found in a study of Graves' ophthalmopathy and Graves' hyperthyroidism (dated by TCRdb to the late 2010s). For context, the study as a whole: Peripheral blood was collected at initial diagnosis, before any treatment. The study used TCR beta repertoire signatures to distinguish Graves' ophthalmopathy from Graves' hyperthyroidism and to predict progression to ophthalmopathy. In total, 135 blood samples were TCR-sequenced: around 42 ophthalmopathy, over 70 hyperthyroidism and approximately 17 hyperthyroidism-to-ophthalmopathy patients. A discovery set of 100 patients (approximately 45 ophthalmopathy, under 65 stable hyperthyroidism) was enrolled to explore V-J signatures distinguishing ophthalmopathy from hyperthyroidism. The independent validation cohort included roughly 19 hyperthyroidism patients plus 17 patients who later progressed from hyperthyroidism to ophthalmopathy. In about six hyperthyroidism patients, T-cell repertoires of thyroid tissue and blood were compared. Following sample collection, hyperthyroidism patients were given methimazole at a starting dose of 30 mg daily, and ophthalmopathy patients were given high-dose intravenous methylprednisolone. The 100 or so discovery patients were divided at random into training and test sets in a 7:3 ratio. Study-wide conclusions, independent of this receptor: Most expanded thyroid clonotypes with frequency above 0.001 were also detected in blood, suggesting blood repertoires may reflect the thyroid immune response. Sample size was not predetermined statistically, and investigators were not blinded to group allocation. In validation, the model predicted ophthalmopathy progression with about 71% sensitivity and approximately 75% specificity; eleven to twelve predicted patients were CT-confirmed with GO in a median of around 6 months. Ophthalmopathy was separated from stable hyperthyroidism by the 13-signature model with around 88% sensitivity and 81% to 84% specificity in cross-validation and with 80%/75% in the test set.

TCR beta CDR3 regions were amplified from RNA transcripts for repertoire sequencing. The first round was an RT-PCR using HTBI primers with the Qiagen OneStep RT-PCR kit, and this first round was followed by a second-round multiplex PCR, then size selection and purification. Sequencing of the libraries was carried out on an Illumina HiSeq2000 in paired-end mode with 100 bp reads. The study's own analysis went as follows. SOAPnuke was used to process the reads, removing any read that contained adapters or uncalled bases, had a mean Phred below 15, or lacked an exact match to the constant primer or identifier. COPE v1.2.5 was used to merge high-quality paired reads. Unique nucleotide sequences were defined as clonotypes and aligned to IMGT TRB V, D and J references using MiTCR v1.1. Analysis was restricted to V-J combinations with a frequency above 0.0001, which covered roughly 99% of repertoires. A TCR clonal expansion and chaos score per V-J combination was defined as the ratio of F50 clonal expansion to chaos observed in the TCRdist matrix. Features were reduced by Welch's t-statistics and random forest to about a dozen V-J combinations, which fed a naive Bayes classifier. The Morisita-Horn index was used to measure how similar the thyroid and blood repertoires were. TCRdb cleaned the public reads at Q25 with fastp, built clones with MiXCR and kept in-frame beta chains. Identical CDR3 proteins give one entry, which carries the most common genes and DNA. The V and J calls follow TCRdb's processing rather than the paper's. This sample holds under 800,000 distinct CDR3 sequences; about a fifth were observed only once. Around 7% of the sample is held by the ten biggest clonotypes.

Spanning cysteine to phenylalanine, the CDR3 consists of 13 amino acids. Only the CDR3 part of the read is kept: 39 bases, read in frame from the first base. V lost 2 bases and J lost 8 bases; the stretch between them is 15 bases long. Per the germline V gene (reference sequence), DFQATT is the CDR1 and SNEGSKA is the CDR2. Hyperthyroidism was considered stable if no progression to ophthalmopathy occurred within 18 months of follow-up. The hyperthyroidism patients were 18 to 65 years old and newly diagnosed, with a disease duration of less than 2 months. Patients were excluded if they had other autoimmune diseases, uncontrolled infections, pregnancy or lactation. Clinical symptoms, serum thyroxine, TRAb, thyroid ultrasound and orbital computed tomography were used for diagnosis. Ficoll-Paque density gradient centrifugation was used to isolate PBMCs from around 10 ml of fresh peripheral blood. Total RNA was extracted using Trizol reagent, and RNA quality was checked on an Agilent 2100 Bioanalyzer.

This clonotype was observed many times. Its binding antigen is unknown. Base qualities are not provided; no much larger clone lies one nucleotide away. Sequencing input: peripheral blood. The TCR was taken from a woman younger than 30 with stable Graves' hyperthyroidism. Some clones in this sample may be carry-over from other donors' samples. Donor details come from another sample of the same person, matched by shared clones. Recombination joined TRBV20-1 with TRBJ1-2; a tentative D call is TRBD1 (6 bases match). The CDR3 corresponds to CSARNRESRGYTF. Read as DNA, the sequence is TGCAGTGCTAGAAACAGGGAGAGTCGGGGCTACACCTTC.